These 12 T cell receptor beta chains were sequenced from one sample in a study of cytomegalovirus exposure and HLA in healthy donors. The PCR had 60 Vbeta and 13 Jbeta primers. This table comes from immunoSEQ multiplex PCR, and its TCRdb copy is limited to in-frame clones, with some not included. Of 150,000 to 200,000 clones listed, approximately 78% are singletons. The sample comprised PBMCs. The receptors originated from a girl aged 2-15 years in good health and CMV-seropositive.

The table lists this clone with a few counts. The chain is built from TRBV5-4 and TRBJ1-1; TRBD1 matches 9 bases. CDR1 and CDR2 (germline): SGHNT, YYREEE (reference sequence). The CDR3 spans 16 residues. The V gene end was trimmed by 0 bases and the J gene end by 2 bases; junction bases not matched to a gene: 5. The chain's CDR3 is CASSLGGTGSNTEAFF. The CDR3 DNA sequence: TGTGCCAGCAGCTTGGGAGGGACAGGGAGCAACACTGAAGCTTTCTTT.

The genes are TRBV30 and TRBJ1-3; 7 nucleotides line up with TRBD1. J gave up 0 bases and V 5 bases, and 7 bases lay outside the gene matches. The CDR3 has 15 residues. Germline assignment: CDR1 GTSNPN and CDR2 SVGIG (reference sequence). The CDR3 reads CAWFRQGFSGNTIYF. The CDR3 region has the DNA TGTGCCTGGTTCCGACAGGGCTTCTCTGGAAACACCATATATTTT.

The genes are TRBV14 and TRBJ2-3; 12 positions match TRBD1. Trimming at V came to 4 bases and at J to 6 bases, leaving 5 bases not matched to a gene. This CDR3 has 15 amino acids. Germline CDR1 and CDR2: SGHDN and FVKESK. The CDR3 coding sequence is TGTGCCAGCAGCCCGGGGACAGGGGGCTGGGATACGCAGTATTTT. Protein: CASSPGTGGWDTQYF. The complete variable domain, with remaining parts taken from reference TRBV14 and TRBJ2-3, reads EAGVTQFPSHSVIEKGQTVTLRCDPISGHDNLYWYRRVMGKEIKFLLHFVKESKQDESGMPNNRFLAERTGGTYSTLKVQPAELEDSGVYFCASSPGTGGWDTQYFGPGTRLTVL.

The chain is built from TRBV4-1 and TRBJ2-7; D gene unclear. The CDR3 contains 16 residues. V was cut by 0 bases and J by 3 bases, with 15 bases left in between. The germline V gene has CDR1 MGHRA and CDR2 YSYEKL. The CDR3 here is CASSQDTGVVGYEQYF. DNA of the CDR3: TGCGCCAGCAGCCAAGATACCGGAGTTGTCGGCTACGAGCAGTACTTC.

V gene TRBV5-4 combines with J gene TRBJ2-5; 9 positions agree with TRBD1. This CDR3 is 14 amino acids long. The J segment lost 4 bases and the V segment lost 4 bases, leaving 5 bases of the junction unmatched. Looked up from germline, CDR1 is SGHNT and CDR2 is YYREEE (reference sequence). In DNA form, the CDR3 reads TGTGCCAGCAGCCGGGACAGGGCAAGAGAGACCCAGTACTTC. Translated, it gives CASSRDRARETQYF.

The rearrangement links TRBV4-2 to TRBJ2-6; D unclear. The CDR3 has 18 amino acids. Germline V gene sequence: CDR1 LGHNA, CDR2 YNFKEQ. V was cut by 6 bases and J by 0 bases, with 18 bases left in between. CDR3: CASSRTGLTGSGANVLTF. The CDR3 DNA reads TGTGCCAGCAGTCGAACCGGGTTAACCGGCTCTGGGGCCAACGTCCTGACTTTC.

The chain uses TRBV4-2 and TRBJ2-5, with 7 bases aligning to TRBD2. Trimming at V came to 1 base and at J to 2 bases, leaving 4 bases not matched to a gene. The germline gives CDR1 LGHNA, CDR2 YNFKEQ. CDR3 length: 15 amino acids. CDR3 region: CASSQAAGVQETQYF. CDR3 nucleotide sequence: TGTGCCAGCAGCCAAGCGGCGGGAGTACAAGAGACCCAGTACTTC.

The chain combines TRBV7-9 with TRBJ1-2; TRBD1 agrees at 10 bases. CDR1 and CDR2 from the germline V gene are SEHNR and FQNEAQ (reference sequence). V lost 6 bases to trimming and J lost 4 bases; unmatched junction nucleotides: 2. The CDR3 sequence is 13 residues long. The CDR3 nucleotides read TGTGCCAGCAGGGACAGGGGGACCTATGGCTACACCTTC. Translation: CASRDRGTYGYTF. Together with reference TRBV7-9 and TRBJ1-2, the CDR3 gives the full variable domain: DTGVSQNPRHKITKRGQNVTFRCDPISEHNRLYWYRQTLGQGPEFLTYFQNEAQLEKSRLLSDRFSAERPKGSFSTLEIQRTEQGDSAMYLCASRDRGTYGYTFGSGTRLTVV.

This clone occurred once. The chain is built from TRBV30 and TRBJ2-1, with D hard to call. Trimming removed 3 bases at V and 6 bases at J, with 12 bases between. The CDR3 runs to 13 residues. Germline assignment: CDR1 GTSNPN and CDR2 SVGIG (reference sequence). The CDR3 DNA sequence: TGTGCCTGGAGGAGGTCGTTGGGCAATGAGCAGTTCTTC. Translated: CAWRRSLGNEQFF.

With respect to this clone: Different DNA sequences within this sample yield the same CDR3. The rearrangement links TRBV7-9 to TRBJ1-4, with D possibly matching TRBD1 (6 bases). Germline loops: CDR1 SEHNR, CDR2 FQNEAQ (reference sequence). The length of the CDR3 is 14 residues. Trimming removed 2 bases from V and 5 bases from J, with 9 bases in between. CDR3 in amino acids: CASSLSRGNEKLFF. The CDR3 nucleotides are TGTGCCAGCAGCTTAAGTAGGGGGAATGAAAAACTGTTTTTT.

V is TRBV4-1 and J is TRBJ2-7, with TRBD2 identical over 7 bases. CDR1 and CDR2 from the germline V gene are MGHRA and YSYEKL. This CDR3 region has 13 residues. The J segment lost 10 bases and the V segment lost 0 bases, leaving 6 bases of the junction unmatched. CDR3 nucleotide sequence: TGCGCCAGCAGCCAAGAGAGGACTAGGCGTCAGTACTTC. This encodes CASSQERTRRQYF.

The chain joins TRBV11-2 to TRBJ2-7; 8 bases are a match to TRBD1. CDR1 and CDR2 from the germline V gene are SGHAT and FQNNGV. V lost 4 bases and J lost 2; bases outside the gene matches: 13. The CDR3 totals 17 residues. The CDR3 is CASSSLLRGTGAYEQYF. The CDR3 nucleotides read TGTGCCAGCAGCTCCCTACTACGCGGGACAGGAGCCTACGAGCAGTACTTC.